The present T cell receptor beta chain was sequenced within a study of T cell repertoires in cytomegalovirus infection. Study in general: CMV epitopes, recently identified HLA-C-restricted and well-studied HLA-B-restricted, were used. Public TCR beta signatures were indicative of both CMV infection and a matching HLA type.

Overall study results and limits: CMV-specific TCR beta clonotypes restricted by HLA-C were the ones dominating the ex vivo response. Using cumulative public TCR beta family frequency, the authors identified those who carried CMV together with the relevant HLA.

Per the germline V gene, CDR1 is LGHNA and CDR2 is YNFKEQ. After removal of 0 bases from V and 9 bases from J, the junction contained 9 bases not matched to a gene. This CDR3 contains 16 residues. Using its own MiXCR run on the reads, TCRdb lists one record per CDR3 protein. The profile covers more than 250,000 distinct CDR3 sequences, with around a quarter appearing a single time and 13% taken by the ten largest. This clonotype has a handful of counts. Its antigen is as yet unknown. The sample here was cultured PBMCs, taken from culture after CMV antigen stimulation. The receptor's source is a human donor in good health (CMV status not recorded). Some clones in this sample may be carry-over from other donors' samples. J is TRBJ2-1 and V is TRBV4-2; 9 nucleotides align to TRBD1. The CDR3 sequence is CASSQEWTGATGEQFF. The CDR3 DNA is TGTGCCAGCAGCCAAGAGTGGACAGGGGCTACCGGTGAGCAGTTCTTC.